The 5 T cell receptor beta chains reported below all come from one sample, sequenced in a study of blood T cell repertoires in COVID-19. Sequenced by immunoSEQ multiplex PCR; TCRdb stores in-frame clones only, minus some. The sample consists of 250,000 to 400,000 clones, around 85% of them appearing once. The source material was PBMCs or T cells enriched from blood (not recorded which). The origin of the receptors is a woman aged 25-40 years who had been exposed to COVID-19.

The J gene is TRBJ1-2, the V gene TRBV28; D gene unclear. The CDR3 is made up of 11 amino acids. The V end was cut by 1 base, the J end by 7 bases, with 4 bases between. Germline assignment: CDR1 MDHEN and CDR2 SYDVKM. CDR3: CASSLYGGYTF. CDR3 nucleotides: TGTGCCAGCAGTTTATACGGTGGCTACACCTTC.

This sequence joins TRBV28 and TRBJ1-2; D not resolved. Looked up from germline, CDR1 is MDHEN and CDR2 is SYDVKM. This CDR3 comprises 13 residues. The V and J ends lost 2 bases and 8 bases respectively, with 12 bases between them. This CDR3 is CASSLMAPEGYTF. CDR3 in DNA: TGTGCCAGCAGTTTAATGGCACCGGAGGGCTACACCTTC.

The V gene is TRBV21-1, the J gene TRBJ1-5; no check of the table's D call, TRBD1, against the DNA was made. TRBV21-1 is a listed pseudogene. The CDR3 runs 17 residues. CDR3 coding DNA: TGTGCCAGCAGCAAAGAGGCGGGACAGTATAGCAATCAGCCCCAGCATTTT. This codes for CASSKEAGQYSNQPQHF.

The rearrangement joins TRBV5-4 to TRBJ1-6; perhaps TRBD1 as D (5 bases). Germline CDR1 SGHNT, CDR2 YYREEE (reference sequence). The germline V and J ends were trimmed by 3 bases and 9 bases, with 22 bases remaining between them. There are 17 residues in the CDR3. The CDR3 DNA follows: TGTGCCAGCAGCTCGGACCCAACAGGTTCCTCTAGTTCACCCCTCCACTTT. Translating gives CASSSDPTGSSSSPLHF.

This rearrangement joins TRBV5-1 to TRBJ2-7, with 8 nucleotides matching TRBD1. There are 14 residues in the CDR3. J lost 5 bases, V lost 4 bases, and 8 bases had no gene match. Germline values: CDR1 SGHRS, CDR2 YFSETQ. The CDR3 region has the DNA TGCGCCAGCAGCAAAACAGGGGGAGTTAACGAGCAGTACTTC. Its translation is CASSKTGGVNEQYF.